These 5 T cell receptor beta chains were all obtained from the same sample, sequenced in a study of CD8+CD57+ T cells in acquired aplastic anemia. TCR beta VDJ and CDR3 were profiled, and genomic DNA was the template. TCRdb independently ran MiXCR on the reads; one entry per CDR3 protein. The table shows some 45,000 distinct CDR3 sequences, with roughly two thirds occurring only once. The sample taken for sequencing was sorted CD4+, CD8+, or CD8+CD57+ T cells (not recorded which) from PBMCs. Source of these receptors: a human donor in good health, serving as a control.

The V and J genes are TRBV24-1 and TRBJ1-5; D not resolved. Germline V lookup: CDR1 KGHDR, CDR2 SFDVKD. V lost 5 bases and J lost 5, with 18 bases in between. This CDR3 is 16 amino acids long. CDR3 in DNA: TGTGCCACCAGTGCGCCTCTCGGACGGCAGGATCAGCCCCAGCATTTT. It translates to CATSAPLGRQDQPQHF.

This clonotype is classed as medium-sized. The chain is built from TRBV7-9 and TRBJ2-5, with a possible D match to TRBD2 (6 bases). The CDR3 runs to 13 residues. V lost 5 bases to trimming and J lost 5 bases, with 12 bases between them. Germline V gene sequence: CDR1 SEHNR, CDR2 FQNEAQ (reference sequence). For the CDR3, the DNA is TGTGCCAGCAGCACTGGGACTTGGGAGACCCAGTACTTC. Translated: CASSTGTWETQYF.

This clonotype was counted a single time. The V call is TRBV29-1, the J call TRBJ2-1; 7 bases are a match to TRBD1. V gave up 7 bases and J gave up 3 bases; unmatched junction bases: 12. Germline assignment: CDR1 SQVTM and CDR2 ANQGSEA. CDR3 length equals 15 residues. The CDR3, as DNA: TGCAGCGCAAACCCGACAGGGATTCTCTACAATGAGCAGTTCTTC. It specifies CSANPTGILYNEQFF.

The chain has TRBV7-3 and TRBJ2-7; the match to TRBD1 covers 11 bases. Germline V gene data show CDR1 as SGHTA and CDR2 as FQGTGA. The ends lost 5 bases at V and 7 bases at J; junction bases unmatched: 4. CDR3 length: 13 residues. The CDR3 spells CASSPGTGGEQYF. In DNA, the CDR3 is TGTGCCAGCAGCCCCGGGACAGGGGGTGAGCAGTACTTC.

The genes are TRBV20-1 and TRBJ1-1, with 10 positions matching TRBD1. Germline V gene lookup returns CDR1 DFQATT and CDR2 SNEGSKA (reference sequence). V dropped 7 bases and J dropped 3; count of bases not matched to a gene: 5. This CDR3 has 13 residues. The CDR3 reads CSVTGQGDTEAFF. CDR3 DNA sequence: TGCAGTGTTACCGGACAGGGGGACACTGAAGCTTTCTTT.